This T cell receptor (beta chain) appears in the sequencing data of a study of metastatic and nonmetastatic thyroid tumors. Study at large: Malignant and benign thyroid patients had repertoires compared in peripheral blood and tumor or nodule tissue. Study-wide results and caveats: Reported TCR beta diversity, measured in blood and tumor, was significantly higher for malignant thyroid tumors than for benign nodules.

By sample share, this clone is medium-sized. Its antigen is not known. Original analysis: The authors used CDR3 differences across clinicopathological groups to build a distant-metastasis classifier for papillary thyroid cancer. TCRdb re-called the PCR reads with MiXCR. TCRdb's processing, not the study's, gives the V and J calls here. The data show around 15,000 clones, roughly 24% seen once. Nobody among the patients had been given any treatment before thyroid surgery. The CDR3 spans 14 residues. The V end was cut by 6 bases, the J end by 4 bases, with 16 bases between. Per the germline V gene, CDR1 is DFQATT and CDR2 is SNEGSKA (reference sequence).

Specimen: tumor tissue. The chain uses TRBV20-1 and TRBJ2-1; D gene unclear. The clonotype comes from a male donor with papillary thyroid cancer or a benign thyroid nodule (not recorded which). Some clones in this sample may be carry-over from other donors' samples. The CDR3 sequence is CSADMVGKYNEQFF. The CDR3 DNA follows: TGCAGTGCCGATATGGTGGGCAAATACAATGAGCAGTTCTTC.